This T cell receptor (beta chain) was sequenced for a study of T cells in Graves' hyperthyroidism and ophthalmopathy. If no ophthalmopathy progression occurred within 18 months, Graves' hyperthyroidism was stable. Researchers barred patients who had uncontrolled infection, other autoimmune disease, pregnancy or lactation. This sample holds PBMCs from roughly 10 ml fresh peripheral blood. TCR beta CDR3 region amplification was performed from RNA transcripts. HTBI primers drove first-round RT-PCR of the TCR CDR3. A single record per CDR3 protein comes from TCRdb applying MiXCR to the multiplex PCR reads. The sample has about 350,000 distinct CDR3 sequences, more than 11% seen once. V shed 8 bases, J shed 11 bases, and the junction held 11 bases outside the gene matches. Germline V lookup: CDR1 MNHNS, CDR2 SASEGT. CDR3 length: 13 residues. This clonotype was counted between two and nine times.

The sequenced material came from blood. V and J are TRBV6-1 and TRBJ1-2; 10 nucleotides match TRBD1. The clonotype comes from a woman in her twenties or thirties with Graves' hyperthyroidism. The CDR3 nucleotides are TGTGCCAGCGGATACCGGGACAGGGGAAGATACACCTTC. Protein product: CASGYRDRGRYTF.